This T cell receptor beta chain emerged from a study of blood T cell repertoires in COVID-19. In the study overall: Some COVID-19 samples were acute and others convalescent; all came from the United States, Italy and Spain. In each case, the material was cDNA or gDNA derived from T cells, B-cell-depleted T cells, or PBMCs.

As handled by the study authors: Researchers report that nucleated cell counts were estimated from reference gene primer amplification. Sequencing was performed with immunoSEQ multiplex PCR; in TCRdb, only in-frame clones are kept and a portion is missing. Clone size and the V and J calls come from that table; the DNA yielded D and trimming. The sample lists tens of thousands of clones; around nine tenths were seen once. The CDR3 consists of 15 residues. Deletions cut 1 base from V and 2 bases from J, with 11 bases between. Germline V gives CDR1 SGDLS, CDR2 YYNGEE. The clonotype comes from a human donor in a cohort sampled during active COVID-19. Material: peripheral blood. The chain is built from TRBV9 and TRBJ2-3; tentative D call: TRBD2 (6 bases). The CDR3 DNA is TGTGCCAGCAGCGTATGGGGGGTACACACAGATACGCAGTATTTT. Protein product: CASSVWGVHTDTQYF.